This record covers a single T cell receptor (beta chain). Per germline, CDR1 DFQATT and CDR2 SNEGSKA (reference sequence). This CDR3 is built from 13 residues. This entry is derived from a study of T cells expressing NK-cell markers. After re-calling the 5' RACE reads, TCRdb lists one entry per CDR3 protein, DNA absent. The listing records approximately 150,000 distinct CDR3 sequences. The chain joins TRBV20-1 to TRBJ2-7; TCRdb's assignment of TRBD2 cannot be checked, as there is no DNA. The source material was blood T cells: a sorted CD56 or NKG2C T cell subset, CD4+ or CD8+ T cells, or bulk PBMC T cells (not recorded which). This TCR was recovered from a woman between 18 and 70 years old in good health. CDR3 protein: CSASGLAFYEQYF.